This TCR beta chain was observed in a study of CD8 T cells in ankylosing spondylitis. The CDR3 is made up of 11 amino acids. The V end lost 11 bases, the J end lost 0 bases, and 7 bases lay between the germline ends. From the 5' RACE reads, TCRdb called clonotypes with MiXCR, one entry per CDR3 protein. The sample carries about 400,000 distinct CDR3 sequences, roughly 20% recorded once. The sample consisted of blood, either unsorted or a sorted T cell fraction (not recorded which). This sequence was found in a male donor with ankylosing spondylitis or in good health (not recorded which). J is TRBJ2-5 and V is TRBV12-3 or TRBV12-4, with no clear D. The CDR3 DNA reads TGTGCCCAGGAGCACCAAGAGACCCAGTACTTC. It yields the protein CAQEHQETQYF.